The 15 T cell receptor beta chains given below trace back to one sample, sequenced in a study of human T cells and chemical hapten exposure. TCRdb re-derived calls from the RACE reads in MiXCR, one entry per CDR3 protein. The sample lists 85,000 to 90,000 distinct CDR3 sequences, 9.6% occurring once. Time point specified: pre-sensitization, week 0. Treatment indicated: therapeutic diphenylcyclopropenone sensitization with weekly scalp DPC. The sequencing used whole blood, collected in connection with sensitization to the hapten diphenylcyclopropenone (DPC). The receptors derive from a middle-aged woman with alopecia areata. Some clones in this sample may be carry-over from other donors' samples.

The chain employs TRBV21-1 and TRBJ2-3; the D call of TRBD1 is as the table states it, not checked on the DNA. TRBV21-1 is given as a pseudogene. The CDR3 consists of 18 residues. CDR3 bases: TGTGCCAGCAGCTTTCCATCCGGGACAGGGAAGGAAGCAGATACGCAGTATTTT. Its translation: CASSFPSGTGKEADTQYF.

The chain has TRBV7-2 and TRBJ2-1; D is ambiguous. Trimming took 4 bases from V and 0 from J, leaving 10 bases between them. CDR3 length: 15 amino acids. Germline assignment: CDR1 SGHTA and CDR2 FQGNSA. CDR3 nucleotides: TGTGCCAGCAGCTCCGACTCGTCCTCCTACAATGAGCAGTTCTTC. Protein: CASSSDSSSYNEQFF.

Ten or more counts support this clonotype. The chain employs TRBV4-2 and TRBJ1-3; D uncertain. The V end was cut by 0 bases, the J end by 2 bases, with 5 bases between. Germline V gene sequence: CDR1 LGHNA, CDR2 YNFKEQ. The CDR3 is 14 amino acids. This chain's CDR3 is CASSQETAGNTIYF. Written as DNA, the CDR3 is TGTGCCAGCAGCCAAGAGACGGCTGGAAACACCATATATTTT.

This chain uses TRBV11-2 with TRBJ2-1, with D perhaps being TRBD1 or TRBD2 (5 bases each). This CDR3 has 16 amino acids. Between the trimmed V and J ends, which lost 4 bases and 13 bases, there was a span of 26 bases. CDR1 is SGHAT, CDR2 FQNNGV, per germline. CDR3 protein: CASSSSPGPPYVVQFF. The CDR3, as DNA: TGTGCCAGCAGCTCCTCTCCGGGACCCCCCTACGTCGTTCAGTTCTTC.

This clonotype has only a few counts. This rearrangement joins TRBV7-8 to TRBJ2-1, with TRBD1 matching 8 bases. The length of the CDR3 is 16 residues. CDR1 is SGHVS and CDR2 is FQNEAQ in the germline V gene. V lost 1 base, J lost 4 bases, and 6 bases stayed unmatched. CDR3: CASSLVSQGAYNEQFF. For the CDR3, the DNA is TGTGCCAGCAGCTTAGTCTCCCAGGGGGCTTACAATGAGCAGTTCTTC.

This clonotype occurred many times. The CDR3 DNA sequence: TGCGCCAGCAGCCAGGGTCGAGGACAGCGAGGGGAGACCCAGTACTTC. Its protein product is CASSQGRGQRGETQYF. V usage is TRBV4-3 and J usage is TRBJ2-5; a possible D gene is TRBD1 (6 bases). V was pared by 3 bases and J by 5 bases, with 19 bases between. The germline CDR1 and CDR2 sequences are LGHNA and YSLEER. CDR3 size: 16 residues.

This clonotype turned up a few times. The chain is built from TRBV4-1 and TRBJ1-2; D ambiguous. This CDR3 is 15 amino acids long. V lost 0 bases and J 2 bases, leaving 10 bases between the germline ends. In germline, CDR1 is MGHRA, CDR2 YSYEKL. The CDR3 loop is CASSQDEVDNYGYTF. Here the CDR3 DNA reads TGCGCCAGCAGCCAAGATGAGGTAGACAACTATGGCTACACCTTC.

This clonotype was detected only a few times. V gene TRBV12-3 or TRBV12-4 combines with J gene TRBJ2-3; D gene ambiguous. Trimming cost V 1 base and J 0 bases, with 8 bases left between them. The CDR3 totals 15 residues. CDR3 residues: CASSLETGSTDTQYF. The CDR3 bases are TGTGCCAGCAGTTTAGAAACGGGCAGCACAGATACGCAGTATTTT.

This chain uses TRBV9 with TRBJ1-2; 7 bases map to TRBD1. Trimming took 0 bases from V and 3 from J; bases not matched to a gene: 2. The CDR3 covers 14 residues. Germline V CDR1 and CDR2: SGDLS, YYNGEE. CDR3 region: CASSVDRGDYGYTF. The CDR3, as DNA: TGTGCCAGCAGCGTAGACAGGGGCGACTATGGCTACACCTTC. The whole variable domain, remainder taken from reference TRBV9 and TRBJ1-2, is DSGVTQTPKHLITATGQRVTLRCSPRSGDLSVYWYQQSLDQGLQFLIQYYNGEERAKGNILERFSAQQFPDLHSELNLSSLELGDSALYFCASSVDRGDYGYTFGSGTRLTVV.

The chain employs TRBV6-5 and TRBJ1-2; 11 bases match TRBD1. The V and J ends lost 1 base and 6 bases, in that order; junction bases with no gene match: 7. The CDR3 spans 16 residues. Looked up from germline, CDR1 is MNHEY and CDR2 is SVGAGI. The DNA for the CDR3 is TGTGCCAGCAGTTACTGGACAGGGGGCCCAGGGGATGGCTACACCTTC. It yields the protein CASSYWTGGPGDGYTF.

The CDR3 sequence is CASSTGRSTNQPQHF. The CDR3 DNA reads as TGTGCCAGCTCAACCGGCAGGTCCACTAATCAGCCCCAGCATTTT. The V gene is TRBV18, the J gene TRBJ1-5; D remains ambiguous. V shed 5 bases and J shed 4 bases, with 15 bases lying between them. This CDR3 contains 15 residues. Germline CDR1 reads KGHSH; CDR2 reads LQKENI.

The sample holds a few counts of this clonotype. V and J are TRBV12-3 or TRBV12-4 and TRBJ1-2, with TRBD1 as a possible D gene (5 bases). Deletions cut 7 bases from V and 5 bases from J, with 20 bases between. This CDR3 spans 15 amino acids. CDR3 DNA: TGTGCCAGCACGAGGGCAACAGGTGGGAGTTATGGCTACACCTTC. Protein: CASTRATGGSYGYTF.

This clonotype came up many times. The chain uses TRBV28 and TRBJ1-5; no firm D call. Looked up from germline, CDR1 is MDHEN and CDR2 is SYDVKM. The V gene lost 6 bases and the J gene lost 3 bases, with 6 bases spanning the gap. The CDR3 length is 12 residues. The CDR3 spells CASSRINQPQHF. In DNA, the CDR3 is TGTGCCAGCAGCCGAATCAATCAGCCCCAGCATTTT. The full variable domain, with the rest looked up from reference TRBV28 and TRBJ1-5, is DVKVTQSSRYLVKRTGEKVFLECVQDMDHENMFWYRQDPGLGLRLIYFSYDVKMKEKGDIPEGYSVSREKKERFSLILESASTNQTSMYLCASSRINQPQHFGDGTRLSIL.

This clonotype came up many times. The CDR3 DNA follows: TGTGCCAGCAGTTTCGGACAGGGGAAGGCTAGCAATCAGCCCCAGCATTTT. Protein: CASSFGQGKASNQPQHF. V gene TRBV12-3 or TRBV12-4 combines with J gene TRBJ1-5; 9 nucleotides line up with TRBD1. The V segment lost 3 bases and the J segment 0 bases; nucleotides outside the gene matches: 6. There are 17 residues in the CDR3.

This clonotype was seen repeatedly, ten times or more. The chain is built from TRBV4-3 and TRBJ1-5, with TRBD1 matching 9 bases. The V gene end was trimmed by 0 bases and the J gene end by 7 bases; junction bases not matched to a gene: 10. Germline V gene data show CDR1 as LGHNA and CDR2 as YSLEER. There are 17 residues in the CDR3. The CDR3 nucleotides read TGCGCCAGCAGCCAAGATGGGACCGGGACAGGGACGCAGCCCCAGCATTTT. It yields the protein CASSQDGTGTGTQPQHF.